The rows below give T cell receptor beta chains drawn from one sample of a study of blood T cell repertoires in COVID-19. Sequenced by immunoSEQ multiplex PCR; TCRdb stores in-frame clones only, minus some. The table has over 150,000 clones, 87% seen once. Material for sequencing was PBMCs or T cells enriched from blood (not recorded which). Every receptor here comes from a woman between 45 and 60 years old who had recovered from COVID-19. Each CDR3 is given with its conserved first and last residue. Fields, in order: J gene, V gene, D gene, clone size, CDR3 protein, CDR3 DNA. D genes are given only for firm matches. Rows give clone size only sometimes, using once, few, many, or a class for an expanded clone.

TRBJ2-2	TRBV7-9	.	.	CASSLDNGELFF	TGTGCCAGCAGCTTAGATAACGGGGAGCTGTTTTTT
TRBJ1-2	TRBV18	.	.	CASSPTERGYGYTF	TGTGCCAGCTCACCAACGGAACGGGGCTATGGCTACACCTTC
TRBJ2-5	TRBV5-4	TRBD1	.	CASSLALSGGSPQETQYF	TGTGCCAGCAGCTTGGCCTTATCAGGGGGCTCCCCACAAGAGACCCAGTACTTC
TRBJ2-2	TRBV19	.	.	CASSKAGLNTGELFF	TGTGCCAGTAGTAAGGCAGGACTGAACACCGGGGAGCTGTTTTTT
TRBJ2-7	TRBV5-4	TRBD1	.	CASSYNGQGDEQYF	TGTGCCAGCAGTTACAATGGACAGGGCGACGAGCAGTACTTC
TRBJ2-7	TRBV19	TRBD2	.	CASSIAGLAVIGSYEQYF	TGTGCCAGTAGTATCGCGGGACTAGCGGTTATCGGCTCCTACGAGCAGTACTTC
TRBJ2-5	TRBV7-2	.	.	CASSQGYQETQYF	TGTGCCAGCAGCCAGGGGTATCAAGAGACCCAGTACTTC
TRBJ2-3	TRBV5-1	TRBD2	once	CASSFSGRSTDTQYF	TGCGCCAGCAGCTTTAGCGGGAGGTCCACAGATACGCAGTATTTT
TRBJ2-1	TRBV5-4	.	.	CASSPTSGFVNEQFF	TGTGCCAGCAGCCCCACCTCAGGGTTTGTAAATGAGCAGTTCTTC
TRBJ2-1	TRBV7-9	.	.	CASSLVGHREGLGEQFF	TGTGCCAGCAGCTTAGTGGGCCACAGGGAGGGCCTTGGGGAGCAGTTCTTC
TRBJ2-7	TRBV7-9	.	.	CASSRDQAAEQYF	TGTGCCAGCAGCCGTGACCAGGCCGCCGAGCAGTACTTC
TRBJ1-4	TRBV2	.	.	CASSEGRGDVEKLFF	TGTGCCAGCAGTGAGGGTCGGGGGGACGTAGAAAAACTGTTTTTT
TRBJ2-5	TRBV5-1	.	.	CASSLSGREKETQYF	TGCGCCAGCAGCTTGTCGGGCAGGGAAAAAGAGACCCAGTACTTC
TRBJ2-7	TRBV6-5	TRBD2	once	CASSSPGTSVYEQYF	TGTGCCAGCAGTTCTCCGGGGACTAGCGTCTACGAGCAGTACTTC
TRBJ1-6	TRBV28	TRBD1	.	CASRLRDRPNSPLHF	TGTGCCAGCAGACTCCGGGACAGGCCTAATTCACCCCTCCACTTT
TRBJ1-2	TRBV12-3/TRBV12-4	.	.	CASTLGRANGYTF	TGTGCCAGCACCTTGGGGCGAGCCAATGGCTACACCTTC
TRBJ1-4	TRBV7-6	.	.	CASSLGGTHWGNEKLFF	TGTGCCAGCAGCTTAGGGGGCACCCACTGGGGTAATGAAAAACTGTTTTTT
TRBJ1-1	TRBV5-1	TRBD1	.	CASSPGTGDTEAFF	TGCGCCAGCAGCCCCGGGACAGGGGATACTGAAGCTTTCTTT
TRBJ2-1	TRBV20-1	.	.	CSASEAAGVNEQFF	TGCAGTGCTAGTGAAGCGGCCGGGGTTAATGAGCAGTTCTTC
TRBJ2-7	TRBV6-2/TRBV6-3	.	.	CASSNQGGEQYF	TGTGCCAGCAGTAACCAGGGAGGCGAGCAGTACTTC
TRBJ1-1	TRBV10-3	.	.	CAITPGQINEAFF	TGTGCCATCACCCCCGGACAGATTAATGAAGCTTTCTTT
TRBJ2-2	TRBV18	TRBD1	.	CASSPPGQPTGELFF	TGTGCCAGCTCACCACCGGGACAGCCCACCGGGGAGCTGTTTTTT
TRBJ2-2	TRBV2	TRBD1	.	CASSGNRGRTGELFF	TGTGCCAGCAGTGGTAACAGGGGAAGGACCGGGGAGCTGTTTTTT
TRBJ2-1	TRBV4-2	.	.	CASSQETVSYNEQFF	TGTGCCAGCAGCCAAGAAACAGTATCCTACAATGAGCAGTTCTTC
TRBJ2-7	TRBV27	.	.	CASRYETGKRYEQYF	TGTGCCAGCCGTTACGAGACAGGCAAACGGTACGAGCAGTACTTC
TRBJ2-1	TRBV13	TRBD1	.	CASTSSQDRGDNEQFF	TGTGCCAGCACCTCCAGCCAGGACAGGGGGGATAATGAGCAGTTCTTC
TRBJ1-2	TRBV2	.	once	CASSEQGLSNYGYTF	TGTGCCAGCAGTGAGCAGGGCCTCTCTAACTATGGCTACACCTTC
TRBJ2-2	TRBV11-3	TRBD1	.	CASSLGQLTGELFF	TGTGCCAGCAGCCTGGGACAGCTCACCGGGGAGCTGTTTTTT
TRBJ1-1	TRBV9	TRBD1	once	CASSVASTKPGQGLAFF	TGTGCCAGCAGCGTAGCTAGTACAAAACCGGGACAGGGATTGGCTTTCTTT
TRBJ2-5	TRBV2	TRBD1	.	CASVTGVGQETQYF	TGTGCCAGCGTAACAGGGGTTGGCCAAGAGACCCAGTACTTC
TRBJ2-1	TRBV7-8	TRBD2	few	CASSPGTSGLYEQFF	TGTGCCAGCAGCCCCGGGACTAGCGGGTTGTATGAGCAGTTCTTC
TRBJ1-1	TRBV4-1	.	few	CASSQLVGGVTLNTEAFF	TGCGCCAGCAGCCAGTTGGTAGGGGGGGTTACCCTGAACACTGAAGCTTTCTTT
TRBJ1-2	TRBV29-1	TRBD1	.	CSVWGTGDTSYGYTF	TGCAGCGTTTGGGGTACAGGGGACACAAGTTATGGCTACACCTTC
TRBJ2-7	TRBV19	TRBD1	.	CASSTLRDRGYEQYF	TGTGCCAGTAGTACACTCCGGGACAGGGGCTACGAGCAGTACTTC
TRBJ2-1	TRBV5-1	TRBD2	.	CASSPYSGVPDNEQFF	TGCGCCAGCAGCCCCTATAGCGGGGTACCCGACAATGAGCAGTTCTTC
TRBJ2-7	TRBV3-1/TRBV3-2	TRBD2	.	CASSPRTSVTEQYF	TGTGCCAGCAGCCCACGGACTAGCGTGACCGAGCAGTACTTC
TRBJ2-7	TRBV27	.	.	CASRSEGRYEQYF	TGTGCCAGCAGGTCGGAGGGGCGGTACGAGCAGTACTTC